The 20 T cell receptor beta chains below all came from one sample that was sequenced in a study of blood T cell repertoires in COVID-19. The repertoire was sequenced with immunoSEQ multiplex PCR; TCRdb's copy has only in-frame clones and lacks some. The sample includes roughly 20,000 clones, around 87% of them seen just once. The sequencing input was peripheral blood. The receptors originated from a human donor in a cohort sampled during active COVID-19.

The rearrangement joins TRBV24-1 to TRBJ2-1, with 13 bases matching TRBD2. In germline, CDR1 is KGHDR, CDR2 SFDVKD. Trimming removed 1 base from V and 3 bases from J; junction bases left unmatched: 5. This CDR3 contains 18 residues. The CDR3 region is CATSDFPGLAGSYNEQFF. The CDR3 DNA follows: TGTGCCACCAGTGATTTCCCGGGACTAGCGGGAAGCTACAATGAGCAGTTCTTC.

The table lists this clone with a count of one. CDR3 bases: TGTGCCAGCAGCCCCAGCGGGAGGTACACCTACAATGAGCAGTTCTTC. This translates into CASSPSGRYTYNEQFF. This chain connects TRBV9 to TRBJ2-1, with 9 bases fitting TRBD2. The junction had 7 bases not matched to a gene; V was cut back by 4 bases and J by 2 bases. The CDR3 has 16 amino acids. Per the germline V gene, CDR1 is SGDLS and CDR2 is YYNGEE.

J is TRBJ2-2 and V is TRBV24-1, with 9 nucleotides matching TRBD1. The CDR3 extends over 14 amino acids. CDR1 is KGHDR and CDR2 is SFDVKD in the germline V gene. The V segment lost 7 bases and the J segment 1 base; nucleotides outside the gene matches: 0. The CDR3 DNA is TGTGCCACCAGGGACAGGGGGAACACCGGGGAGCTGTTTTTT. This translates into CATRDRGNTGELFF.

This clone showed up just once. The V call is TRBV29-1, the J call TRBJ2-7; 7 nucleotides line up with TRBD1. Per the germline V gene, CDR1 is SQVTM and CDR2 is ANQGSEA. The CDR3 has 11 amino acids. V was pared by 4 bases and J by 3 bases, with 0 bases of the junction left unmatched. The CDR3 region is CSVAGGYEQYF. CDR3 in DNA: TGCAGCGTTGCAGGGGGCTACGAGCAGTACTTC.

The V gene is TRBV4-1, the J gene TRBJ2-3, with 8 bases that match TRBD2. The germline CDR1 and CDR2 sequences are MGHRA and YSYEKL. This CDR3 spans 17 amino acids. The V and J ends lost 3 bases and 4 bases, in that order; junction bases with no gene match: 12. DNA of the CDR3: TGCGCCAGCAGCCAGCGCCCGACTAGCGCGGTTCCAGATACGCAGTATTTT. It specifies CASSQRPTSAVPDTQYF.

The gene calls are TRBV27 and TRBJ2-7; 8 positions match TRBD2. With 8 bases clipped from V and 0 bases from J, the junction kept 12 bases outside the gene matches. Germline CDR1 and CDR2: MNHEY and SMNVEV (reference sequence). CDR3 size: 16 residues. The CDR3 DNA sequence: TGTGCCAGCCATCCTAGGGCTAGCGGGCGCTCCTACGAGCAGTACTTC. The encoded protein is CASHPRASGRSYEQYF.

The V call is TRBV6-5, the J call TRBJ2-7; 10 nucleotides agree with TRBD1. The CDR3 extends over 15 amino acids. Germline CDR1 MNHEY, CDR2 SVGAGI. J gave up 2 bases and V 5 bases, and 6 bases lay outside the gene matches. The chain's CDR3 is CASSPTGTGAYEQYF. The CDR3, as DNA: TGTGCCAGCAGTCCTACCGGGACAGGGGCCTACGAGCAGTACTTC.

This chain uses TRBV10-3 with TRBJ1-3; 8 nucleotides align to TRBD1. After removal of 10 bases from V and 0 bases from J, the junction contained 8 bases not matched to a gene. In germline, CDR1 is ENHRY, CDR2 SYGVKD. CDR3 length: 15 amino acids. CDR3 loop: CATGTGALSGNTIYF. The CDR3 nucleotides read TGTGCCACCGGGACAGGAGCTCTCTCTGGAAACACCATATATTTT.

V and J are TRBV7-9 and TRBJ2-1, with a weak D call TRBD2 (6 bases). V lost 5 bases and J lost 0, with 17 bases in between. Looked up from germline, CDR1 is SEHNR and CDR2 is FQNEAQ (reference sequence). The CDR3 totals 17 residues. The CDR3: CASSSLRGESSYNEQFF. For the CDR3, the DNA is TGTGCCAGCAGCAGCCTCCGCGGGGAGAGCTCCTACAATGAGCAGTTCTTC.

The V gene is TRBV7-8, the J gene TRBJ2-7, with D perhaps TRBD1 (6 bases). The CDR3 loop spans 13 amino acids. V lost 3 bases and J lost 7, with 13 bases in between. Germline loops: CDR1 SGHVS, CDR2 FQNEAQ. The CDR3 DNA follows: TGTGCCAGCAGCTTCGGTTTCGACAGGGAGCAGTACTTC. Protein sequence: CASSFGFDREQYF.

V gene TRBV5-1 combines with J gene TRBJ2-5; TRBD1 might be the D (6 bases). The CDR3 is 13 amino acids. Trimming removed 3 bases at V and 7 bases at J, with 13 bases between. The germline V gene encodes CDR1 SGHRS and CDR2 YFSETQ. This CDR3 reads CASSWGQELTQYF. CDR3 sequence (DNA): TGCGCCAGCAGCTGGGGGCAAGAGTTGACCCAGTACTTC.

This clone was picked up one time. V usage is TRBV2 and J usage is TRBJ2-6, with 8 bases that match TRBD1. Germline V gene sequence: CDR1 SNHLY, CDR2 FYNNEI. This CDR3 has 17 residues. The J segment lost 3 bases and the V segment lost 5 bases, leaving 9 bases of the junction unmatched. The chain's CDR3 is CASSLLTGGNGANVLTF. The DNA for the CDR3 is TGTGCCAGCAGTCTCCTAACAGGGGGTAATGGGGCCAACGTCCTGACTTTC. The entire variable domain, with the rest obtained from reference TRBV2 and TRBJ2-6, is as follows: EPEVTQTPSHQVTQMGQEVILRCVPISNHLYFYWYRQILGQKVEFLVSFYNNEISEKSEIFDDQFSVERPDGSNFTLKIRSTKLEDSAMYFCASSLLTGGNGANVLTFGAGSRLTVL.

This chain uses TRBV18 with TRBJ1-1, with 8 bases identical to TRBD1. CDR3 length: 16 residues. CDR1 and CDR2 (germline): KGHSH, LQKENI. V lost 6 bases and J lost 0; bases outside the gene matches: 9. The CDR3 is CASSPGTGAVNTEAFF. DNA for the CDR3: TGTGCCAGCTCCCCTGGGACAGGAGCCGTGAACACTGAAGCTTTCTTT.

The J gene is TRBJ1-1, the V gene TRBV30; D uncertain. The CDR3 has 13 amino acids. V lost 0 bases and J lost 0, with 5 bases in between. From germline, CDR1 is GTSNPN and CDR2 SVGIG (reference sequence). CDR3 DNA sequence: TGTGCCTGGAGTGTCCAGATGAACACTGAAGCTTTCTTT. Translating it yields CAWSVQMNTEAFF.

This clone was counted a few times. This chain joins TRBV4-1 and TRBJ1-5; TRBD1 aligns across 8 bases. Unmatched junction bases numbered 7, after V lost 0 bases and J lost 0 bases. This CDR3 contains 18 residues. The germline V gene encodes CDR1 MGHRA and CDR2 YSYEKL. This chain's CDR3 is CASSQDRGTGNSNQPQHF. CDR3 in DNA: TGCGCCAGCAGCCAAGATCGGGGGACAGGTAATAGCAATCAGCCCCAGCATTTT.

This clone was found once. The rearrangement links TRBV5-6 to TRBJ2-1, with TRBD2 as a possible D gene (5 bases). The V end was cut by 2 bases, the J end by 9 bases, with 15 bases between. The CDR3 is made up of 14 amino acids. Germline V lookup: CDR1 SGHDT, CDR2 YYEEEE. DNA of the CDR3: TGTGCCAGCAGCTTCGCCCTGGGGAGCGGTGAGCAGTTCTTC. Amino acids: CASSFALGSGEQFF.

The chain employs TRBV29-1 and TRBJ1-4; maybe TRBD1 (5 bases). Germline values: CDR1 SQVTM, CDR2 ANQGSEA. Trimming left V 4 bases short and J 8 bases short, with 14 bases between. The CDR3 has 13 residues. The CDR3 DNA follows: TGCAGCGTTGTAAAGGGGTTCTCGGAAAAACTGTTTTTT. Translating it yields CSVVKGFSEKLFF.

The chain recombines TRBV19 with TRBJ1-2; possibly TRBD1 for D (6 bases). CDR1 is LNHDA and CDR2 is SQIVND in the germline V gene (reference sequence). V shed 7 bases and J shed 5 bases, with 14 bases lying between them. The CDR3 contains 13 residues. The CDR3 DNA follows: TGTGCCAGTACCCCCCTGGACAGTTATGGCTACACCTTC. Protein product: CASTPLDSYGYTF.

The V gene is TRBV5-4, the J gene TRBJ2-1, with 9 nucleotides matching TRBD2. The V gene end was trimmed by 1 base and the J gene end by 0 bases; junction bases not matched to a gene: 8. Per germline, CDR1 SGHNT and CDR2 YYREEE (reference sequence). The CDR3 consists of 18 residues. Here the CDR3 DNA reads TGTGCCAGCAGCTTGCCTAGCGGGATCAGGAGCTCCTACAATGAGCAGTTCTTC. It encodes CASSLPSGIRSSYNEQFF.

This chain links TRBV20-1 with TRBJ1-3; D might be TRBD1 (5 bases). Trimming took off 7 bases at V and 4 bases at J, with 8 bases between the two ends. This CDR3 spans 11 amino acids. The germline CDR1 and CDR2 sequences are DFQATT and SNEGSKA (reference sequence). The CDR3 protein is CSGTFGNTIYF. CDR3 nucleotide sequence: TGCAGTGGGACATTCGGAAACACCATATATTTT.